What follows is one T cell receptor beta chain and its context. Its antigen is currently unknown. Thyroid surgery had not been preceded by any treatment in any patient. The CDR3 totals 16 residues. V lost 0 bases to trimming and J lost 8 bases; unmatched junction nucleotides: 12. Per the germline V gene, CDR1 is SGHRS and CDR2 is YFSETQ. The source of the sample is a study of metastatic and nonmetastatic thyroid tumors. On the study more broadly: The comparison covered peripheral blood and tumor or nodule tissue in malignant and benign thyroid patients. The study's findings and limits: In blood and tumor, TCR beta diversity was reportedly significantly higher in malignant thyroid tumors than in benign nodules.

In the original analysis: CDR3 differences across clinicopathological groups were used to build a distant-metastasis classifier for papillary thyroid cancer. TCRdb used MiXCR to call clones anew from the PCR reads. These V and J calls derive from TCRdb rather than the authors' analysis. The sample has about 12,000 clones, approximately 29% seen once. The rearrangement uses TRBV5-1 and TRBJ1-2; TRBD1 matches 8 bases. What was sequenced was tumor tissue. This receptor was taken from a female donor with papillary thyroid cancer or a benign thyroid nodule (not recorded which). Some clones in this sample may be carry-over from other donors' samples. CDR3 DNA: TGCGCCAGCAGCTTGGGGGGAGGACAGGGCGTTCGGGGCTACACCTTC. It is translated as CASSLGGGQGVRGYTF.